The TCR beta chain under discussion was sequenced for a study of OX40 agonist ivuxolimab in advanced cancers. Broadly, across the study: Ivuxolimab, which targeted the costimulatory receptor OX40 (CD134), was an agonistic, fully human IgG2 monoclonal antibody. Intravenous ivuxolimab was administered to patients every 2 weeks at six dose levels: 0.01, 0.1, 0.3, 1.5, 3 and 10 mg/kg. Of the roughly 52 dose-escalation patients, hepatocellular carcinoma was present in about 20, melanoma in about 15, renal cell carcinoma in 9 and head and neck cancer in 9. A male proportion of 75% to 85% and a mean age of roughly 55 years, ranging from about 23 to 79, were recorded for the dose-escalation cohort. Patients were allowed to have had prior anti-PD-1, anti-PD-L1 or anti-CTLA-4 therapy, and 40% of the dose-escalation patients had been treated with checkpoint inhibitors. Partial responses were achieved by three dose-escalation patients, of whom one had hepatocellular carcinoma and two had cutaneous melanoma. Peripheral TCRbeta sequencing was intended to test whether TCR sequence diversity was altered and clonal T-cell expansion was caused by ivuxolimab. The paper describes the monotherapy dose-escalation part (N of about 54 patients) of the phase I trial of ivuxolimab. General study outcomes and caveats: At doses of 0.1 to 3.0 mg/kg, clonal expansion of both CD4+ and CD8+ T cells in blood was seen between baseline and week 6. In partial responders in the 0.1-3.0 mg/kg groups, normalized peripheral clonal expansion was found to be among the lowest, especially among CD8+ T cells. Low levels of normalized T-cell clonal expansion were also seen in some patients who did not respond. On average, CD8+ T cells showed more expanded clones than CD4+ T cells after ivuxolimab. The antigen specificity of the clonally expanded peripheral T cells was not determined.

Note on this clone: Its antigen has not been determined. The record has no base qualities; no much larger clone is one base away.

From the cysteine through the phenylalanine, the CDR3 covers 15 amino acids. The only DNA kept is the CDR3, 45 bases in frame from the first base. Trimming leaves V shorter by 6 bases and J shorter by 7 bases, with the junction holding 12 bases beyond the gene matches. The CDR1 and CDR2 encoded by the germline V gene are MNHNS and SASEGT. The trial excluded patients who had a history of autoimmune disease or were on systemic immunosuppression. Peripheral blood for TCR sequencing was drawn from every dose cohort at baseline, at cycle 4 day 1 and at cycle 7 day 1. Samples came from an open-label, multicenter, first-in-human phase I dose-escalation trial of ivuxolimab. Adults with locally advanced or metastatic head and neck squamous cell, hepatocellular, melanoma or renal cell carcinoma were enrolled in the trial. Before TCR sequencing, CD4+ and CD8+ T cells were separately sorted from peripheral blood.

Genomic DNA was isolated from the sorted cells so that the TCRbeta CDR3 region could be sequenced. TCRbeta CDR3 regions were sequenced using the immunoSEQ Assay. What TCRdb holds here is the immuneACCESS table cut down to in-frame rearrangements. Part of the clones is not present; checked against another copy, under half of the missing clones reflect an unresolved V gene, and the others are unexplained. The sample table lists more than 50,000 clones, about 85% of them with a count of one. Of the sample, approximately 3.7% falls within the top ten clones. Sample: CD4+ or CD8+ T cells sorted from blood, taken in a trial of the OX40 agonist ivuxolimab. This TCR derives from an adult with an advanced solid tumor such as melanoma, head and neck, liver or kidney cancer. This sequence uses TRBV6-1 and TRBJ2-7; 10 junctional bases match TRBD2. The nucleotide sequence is TGTGCCAGCAGCTCTAGCGGGAGTTCCCAGGGGGAGCAGTACTTC. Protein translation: CASSSSGSSQGEQYF.